This TCR beta chain was captured by sequencing in a study of blood T cell repertoires in COVID-19. Study details: Samples taken during acute and convalescent COVID-19 were collected in the United States, Italy and Spain. T cells, B-cell-depleted T cells, or PBMCs supplied cDNA or gDNA.

As originally analysed: Amplifying reference gene primers gave estimates of nucleated cell counts. TCRdb's copy holds only in-frame clones and misses some; the assay was immunoSEQ multiplex PCR. V and J calls plus clone size are reproduced from that table; the DNA served to infer D and trimming. The data contain about 220,000 clones, about four fifths of them seen just once; the ten biggest clones take up about 3.8%. The CDR3 runs to 14 residues. V trimming: 6 bases; J trimming: 0 bases; junction bases outside the gene matches: 4. Looked up from germline, CDR1 is MNHEY and CDR2 is SVGAGI. The V gene is TRBV6-5, the J gene TRBJ1-1, with 7 bases fitting TRBD1. The sample was peripheral blood. This clonotype was obtained from a woman of 80 years or more with acute or convalescent COVID-19. CDR3 residues: CASRTQGMNTEAFF. CDR3 DNA sequence: TGTGCCAGCAGAACACAGGGGATGAACACTGAAGCTTTCTTT.